The sample holds a few counts of the clone carrying this TCR beta chain. What it binds is unknown. These data are taken from a study of T cell responses to AZD1222 COVID-19 vaccine. Overall study findings and caveats: White British people made up most donors, females outnumbered males, and clonal diversity was possibly underestimated. Compared with day 0, the breadth and depth of the Spike-specific TCR repertoire rose significantly after two doses of AZD1222.

The CDR3 consists of 19 residues. Germline-derived CDR1 and CDR2 are MDHEN and SYDVKM. The trim removed 2 bases at V and 1 base at J, leaving 13 bases unmatched. The protocol was immunoSEQ multiplex PCR, while the TCRdb copy is restricted to in-frame clones and leaves out a portion. The sample contains about 130,000 clones, 90% of which appear only once. The chain recombines TRBV28 with TRBJ1-1, with 10 bases fitting TRBD1. The origin of this receptor is an adult in good health. The source was peripheral blood, collected on day 0 of MenACWY control vaccination. The CDR3 is CASSLGDRGFGGRNTEAFF. The CDR3 coding sequence is TGTGCCAGCAGTTTAGGGGACAGGGGCTTCGGAGGCCGGAACACTGAAGCTTTCTTT.